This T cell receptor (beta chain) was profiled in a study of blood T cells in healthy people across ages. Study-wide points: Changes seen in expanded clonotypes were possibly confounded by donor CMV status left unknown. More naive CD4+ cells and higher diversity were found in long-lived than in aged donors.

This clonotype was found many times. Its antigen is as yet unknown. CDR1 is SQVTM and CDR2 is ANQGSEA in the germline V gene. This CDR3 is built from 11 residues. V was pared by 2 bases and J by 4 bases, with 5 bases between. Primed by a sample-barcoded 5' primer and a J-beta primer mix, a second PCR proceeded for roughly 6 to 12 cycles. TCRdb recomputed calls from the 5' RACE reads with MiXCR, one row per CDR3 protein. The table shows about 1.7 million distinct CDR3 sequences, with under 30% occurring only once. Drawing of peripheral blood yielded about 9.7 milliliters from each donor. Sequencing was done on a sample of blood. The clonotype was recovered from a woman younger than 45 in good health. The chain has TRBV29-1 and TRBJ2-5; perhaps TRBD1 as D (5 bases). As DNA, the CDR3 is TGCAGCGTTGAAAGGGGAGAGACCCAGTACTTC. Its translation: CSVERGETQYF.